The 8 T cell receptor beta chains below were found in one sample sequenced in a study of T cells of healthy individuals. TCRdb called the 5' RACE reads again in MiXCR, with one record for every CDR3 protein. Of roughly 87,000 distinct CDR3 sequences listed, approximately 16% were seen once; the top ten hold more than 5.5%. The receptor source for this set is a human donor in good health.

The rearrangement uses TRBV4-3 and TRBJ1-1; D call uncertain. Trimming pared 1 base from V and 6 bases from J, leaving 9 bases between. The germline V gene encodes CDR1 LGHNA and CDR2 YSLEER. CDR3 length: 13 residues. The CDR3 is CASSQGGRAEAFF. In DNA, the CDR3 is TGCGCCAGCAGCCAAGGTGGGAGGGCTGAAGCTTTCTTT.

This clonotype was found many times. J is TRBJ1-2 and V is TRBV19; weak D call: TRBD1 (6 bases). V was shortened by 2 bases and J by 8 bases, with 12 bases between the two germline ends. In germline, CDR1 is LNHDA, CDR2 SQIVND (reference sequence). This CDR3 has 13 residues. Written as DNA, the CDR3 is TGTGCCAGTAGTATAAACAGGGAGTACGGCTACACCTTC. Amino acid sequence: CASSINREYGYTF.

The chain has TRBV6-2 or TRBV6-3 and TRBJ1-2; D might be TRBD1 (6 bases). V lost 0 bases to trimming and J lost 4 bases, with 12 bases between them. The CDR3 has 15 amino acids. Germline CDR1 is MNHEY and CDR2 is SVGEGT. The CDR3 spells CASSYSTGDRYGYTF. CDR3 sequence (DNA): TGTGCCAGCAGTTACTCGACAGGAGATCGCTATGGCTACACCTTC.

The CDR3 here is CASSLEARGFNGYTF. CDR3 DNA sequence: TGCGCCAGCAGCTTGGAAGCCAGGGGGTTTAATGGCTACACCTTC. The chain links TRBV5-1 to TRBJ1-2, with 7 positions matching TRBD1. The CDR3 totals 15 residues. Germline values: CDR1 SGHRS, CDR2 YFSETQ. Trimming removed 0 bases from V and 6 bases from J; junction bases left unmatched: 8.

This clonotype was counted only a few times. V and J are TRBV28 and TRBJ2-1; 14 bases line up with TRBD2. The CDR3 totals 15 residues. V gave up 6 bases and J gave up 14 bases; unmatched junction bases: 12. The V gene's germline CDR1 is MDHEN and CDR2 SYDVKM. The CDR3 coding sequence is TGTGCCAGCAGGGGCACTGGGACTAGCGGGGGACCCGAGTTCTTC. Its translation is CASRGTGTSGGPEFF.

This clonotype has just a few counts. The chain couples TRBV6-2 or TRBV6-3 to TRBJ2-7, with a possible D match to TRBD1 (6 bases). V lost 6 bases and J lost 2, with 8 bases in between. Looked up from germline, CDR1 is MNHEY and CDR2 is SVGEGT. The CDR3 runs to 12 residues. The CDR3 here is CASSQGTYEQYF. The CDR3 DNA follows: TGTGCCAGCAGCCAGGGGACCTACGAGCAGTACTTC.

This clonotype has at least ten counts. The chain combines TRBV4-1 with TRBJ1-3; D may be TRBD1 (5 bases). The CDR3 has 18 residues. V was pared by 0 bases and J by 0 bases, with 15 bases between. Germline CDR1 is MGHRA and CDR2 is YSYEKL. The DNA of the CDR3 is TGCGCCAGCAGCCAAGATCGGGGGGAGGGAAGCTCTGGAAACACCATATATTTT. Its translation: CASSQDRGEGSSGNTIYF.

V and J are TRBV4-3 and TRBJ1-6; 7 bases align to TRBD1. V dropped 4 bases and J dropped 6; count of bases not matched to a gene: 12. Germline V gene lookup returns CDR1 LGHNA and CDR2 YSLEER. CDR3 length: 17 residues. The DNA for the CDR3 is TGCGCCAGCAGCCCAATGACAGGGCAATATCCTAATTCACCCCTCCACTTT. The encoded protein is CASSPMTGQYPNSPLHF.